Listed below are T cell receptor beta chains from one sample, sequenced in a study of cytomegalovirus exposure and HLA in healthy donors. Assay: immunoSEQ multiplex PCR; the TCRdb copy retains only in-frame clones and omits some. The data hold about 110,000 clones, with approximately 74% observed a single time. The specimen sequenced was PBMCs. The origin of the receptors is a woman aged 40 to 55 in good health and CMV-seropositive. Each CDR3 is given with its conserved first and last residue. A D gene is named only where the DNA matches it firmly. Rows may omit the clone size; those that give it use once, few, many or a size class.

j_gene: TRBJ2-2
abundance: -
v_gene: TRBV30
d_gene: -
CDR3aa: CAWSVGGYGELFF
CDR3nt: TGTGCCTGGAGTGTAGGAGGGTATGGGGAGCTGTTTTTT

j_gene: TRBJ2-1
abundance: -
v_gene: TRBV5-1
d_gene: TRBD2
CDR3aa: CASSWGGANYNEQFF
CDR3nt: TGCGCCAGCTCATGGGGAGGGGCTAACTACAATGAGCAGTTCTTC

j_gene: TRBJ1-3
abundance: -
v_gene: TRBV18
d_gene: -
CDR3aa: CASSQPGALGGNTIYF
CDR3nt: TGTGCCAGCTCACAACCGGGGGCCCTCGGAGGAAACACCATATATTTT

j_gene: TRBJ1-2
abundance: few
v_gene: TRBV10-3
d_gene: -
CDR3aa: CAISDTQTNYGYTF
CDR3nt: TGTGCCATCAGTGATACACAGACTAACTATGGCTACACCTTC

j_gene: TRBJ2-3
abundance: -
v_gene: TRBV30
d_gene: -
CDR3aa: CAWTSASGRNTQYF
CDR3nt: TGTGCCTGGACTTCCGCGAGCGGACGGAATACGCAGTATTTT

j_gene: TRBJ1-2
abundance: -
v_gene: TRBV30
d_gene: TRBD1
CDR3aa: CAWSVGTGLVRDGYTF
CDR3nt: TGTGCCTGGAGTGTAGGGACAGGGTTGGTTAGAGATGGCTACACCTTC

j_gene: TRBJ1-2
abundance: -
v_gene: TRBV5-6
d_gene: -
CDR3aa: CASSLRGGTYYGYTF
CDR3nt: TGTGCCAGCAGCTTGCGGGGGGGAACTTACTATGGCTACACCTTC

j_gene: TRBJ2-1
abundance: -
v_gene: TRBV7-2
d_gene: TRBD1
CDR3aa: CASSAWDRANNEQFF
CDR3nt: TGTGCCAGCAGCGCCTGGGACAGGGCGAACAATGAGCAGTTCTTC

j_gene: TRBJ2-2
abundance: -
v_gene: TRBV28
d_gene: -
CDR3aa: CASSLATPGELFF
CDR3nt: TGTGCCAGCAGTTTAGCGACTCCCGGGGAGCTGTTTTTT

j_gene: TRBJ1-2
abundance: -
v_gene: TRBV19
d_gene: TRBD1
CDR3aa: CASREGTGQSYGYTF
CDR3nt: TGTGCCAGTAGGGAGGGTACGGGACAGTCCTATGGCTACACCTTC

j_gene: TRBJ1-2
abundance: -
v_gene: TRBV9
d_gene: TRBD1
CDR3aa: CASSVAGVRGNYGYTF
CDR3nt: TGTGCCAGCAGCGTAGCAGGAGTCAGGGGGAACTATGGCTACACCTTC

j_gene: TRBJ2-3
abundance: -
v_gene: TRBV11-1
d_gene: TRBD2
CDR3aa: CASSLEASGGADTQYF
CDR3nt: TGTGCCAGCAGCTTAGAGGCTAGCGGGGGGGCAGATACGCAGTATTTT

j_gene: TRBJ1-3
abundance: few
v_gene: TRBV27
d_gene: -
CDR3aa: CASGQTFGHSSHTIYF
CDR3nt: TGTGCCAGCGGACAGACATTTGGGCATTCAAGCCACACCATATATTTT

j_gene: TRBJ2-4
abundance: -
v_gene: TRBV5-1
d_gene: TRBD1
CDR3aa: CASSLGDRGGIQYF
CDR3nt: TGCGCCAGCAGCTTGGGGGACAGGGGTGGCATTCAGTACTTC

j_gene: TRBJ1-1
abundance: few
v_gene: TRBV11-2
d_gene: TRBD1
CDR3aa: CASSLTGGGGTEAFF
CDR3nt: TGTGCCAGCAGCCTGACAGGGGGCGGCGGCACTGAAGCTTTCTTT

j_gene: TRBJ2-7
abundance: -
v_gene: TRBV6-5
d_gene: TRBD1
CDR3aa: CASRYRDRGMYEQYF
CDR3nt: TGTGCCAGCAGGTACCGGGACAGGGGTATGTACGAGCAGTACTTC

j_gene: TRBJ2-7
abundance: -
v_gene: TRBV5-6
d_gene: TRBD2
CDR3aa: CASSGTSGNSYEQYF
CDR3nt: TGTGCCAGCAGCGGGACTAGCGGAAACTCCTACGAGCAGTACTTC

j_gene: TRBJ2-1
abundance: few
v_gene: TRBV5-5
d_gene: TRBD2
CDR3aa: CASSLYGTSGARSSYNEQFF
CDR3nt: TGTGCCAGCAGCTTATACGGGACTAGCGGGGCAAGAAGCTCCTACAATGAGCAGTTCTTC

j_gene: TRBJ2-3
abundance: -
v_gene: TRBV7-2
d_gene: TRBD1
CDR3aa: CASSSRPGQGATQYF
CDR3nt: TGTGCCAGCAGCTCACGGCCGGGACAGGGGGCTACGCAGTATTTT

j_gene: TRBJ1-1
abundance: -
v_gene: TRBV18
d_gene: -
CDR3aa: CASSEGENTEAFF
CDR3nt: TGTGCCAGCTCAGAGGGAGAAAACACTGAAGCTTTCTTT

j_gene: TRBJ2-5
abundance: -
v_gene: TRBV7-5
d_gene: -
CDR3aa: CARSLVNLAGPPETQYF
CDR3nt: TGTGCCAGAAGCTTAGTGAACCTAGCGGGGCCCCCAGAGACCCAGTACTTC

j_gene: TRBJ2-2
abundance: few
v_gene: TRBV18
d_gene: TRBD1
CDR3aa: CASSPQGAYTGELFF
CDR3nt: TGTGCCAGCTCACCGCAGGGGGCCTACACCGGGGAGCTGTTTTTT

j_gene: TRBJ1-5
abundance: -
v_gene: TRBV6-1
d_gene: TRBD1
CDR3aa: CASKPRTGSNQPQHF
CDR3nt: TGTGCCAGCAAACCAAGGACAGGTAGCAATCAGCCCCAGCATTTT

j_gene: TRBJ1-5
abundance: -
v_gene: TRBV5-6
d_gene: TRBD1
CDR3aa: CASSVMLGGRQPQHF
CDR3nt: TGTGCCAGCAGCGTGATGTTAGGGGGCCGGCAGCCCCAGCATTTT

j_gene: TRBJ2-1
abundance: few
v_gene: TRBV5-1
d_gene: -
CDR3aa: CASSLTGRSSYNEQFF
CDR3nt: TGCGCCAGCAGCTTGACAGGTAGGAGCTCCTACAATGAGCAGTTCTTC

j_gene: TRBJ1-1
abundance: many
v_gene: TRBV5-6
d_gene: TRBD1
CDR3aa: CASSLEGGGRAFF
CDR3nt: TGTGCCAGCAGCTTGGAAGGGGGCGGGAGGGCTTTCTTT

j_gene: TRBJ2-5
abundance: -
v_gene: TRBV19
d_gene: TRBD2
CDR3aa: CASSSGGAGMNGETQYF
CDR3nt: TGTGCCAGTAGTAGCGGGGGGGCCGGGATGAATGGAGAGACCCAGTACTTC

j_gene: TRBJ2-5
abundance: -
v_gene: TRBV5-1
d_gene: TRBD2
CDR3aa: CASSPGLAQETQYF
CDR3nt: TGCGCCAGCAGCCCCGGACTAGCCCAAGAGACCCAGTACTTC

j_gene: TRBJ1-2
abundance: -
v_gene: TRBV11-2
d_gene: -
CDR3aa: CASSTDLNYGYTF
CDR3nt: TGTGCCAGCAGTACAGATCTTAACTATGGCTACACCTTC

j_gene: TRBJ1-1
abundance: -
v_gene: TRBV9
d_gene: -
CDR3aa: CASSIQGSGTEAFF
CDR3nt: TGTGCCAGCAGCATACAGGGCTCGGGCACTGAAGCTTTCTTT

j_gene: TRBJ2-4
abundance: -
v_gene: TRBV11-2
d_gene: TRBD2
CDR3aa: CASSLRLADIQYF
CDR3nt: TGTGCCAGCAGCTTACGGCTAGCGGACATTCAGTACTTC

j_gene: TRBJ1-5
abundance: -
v_gene: TRBV30
d_gene: -
CDR3aa: CAWSVARGVNQPQHF
CDR3nt: TGTGCCTGGAGTGTAGCCAGGGGCGTGAATCAACCCCAGCATTTT

j_gene: TRBJ1-4
abundance: -
v_gene: TRBV5-6
d_gene: TRBD1
CDR3aa: CASSKGQGLSEKLFF
CDR3nt: TGTGCCAGCAGCAAGGGACAGGGATTAAGTGAAAAACTGTTTTTT

j_gene: TRBJ2-3
abundance: -
v_gene: TRBV29-1
d_gene: -
CDR3aa: CSGSGVTDTQYF
CDR3nt: TGCAGCGGATCAGGGGTCACAGATACGCAGTATTTT

j_gene: TRBJ1-6
abundance: -
v_gene: TRBV9
d_gene: -
CDR3aa: CASSGGAGSPLHF
CDR3nt: TGTGCCAGCAGTGGAGGGGCGGGGTCACCCCTCCACTTT

j_gene: TRBJ2-5
abundance: -
v_gene: TRBV5-1
d_gene: TRBD2
CDR3aa: CASSVGTSGETQYF
CDR3nt: TGCGCCAGCAGCGTCGGGACTAGCGGGGAGACCCAGTACTTC

j_gene: TRBJ2-7
abundance: -
v_gene: TRBV2
d_gene: TRBD2
CDR3aa: CASRDLGGEQYF
CDR3nt: TGTGCCAGCAGAGACCTGGGGGGGGAGCAGTACTTC

j_gene: TRBJ1-1
abundance: -
v_gene: TRBV28
d_gene: -
CDR3aa: CASSSSNTEAFF
CDR3nt: TGTGCCAGCAGTTCATCAAACACTGAAGCTTTCTTT

j_gene: TRBJ1-1
abundance: -
v_gene: TRBV11-3
d_gene: TRBD1
CDR3aa: CASSHRGPNTEAFF
CDR3nt: TGTGCCAGCAGCCACAGGGGGCCGAACACTGAAGCTTTCTTT

j_gene: TRBJ1-2
abundance: -
v_gene: TRBV2
d_gene: -
CDR3aa: CASSEGQGYGYTF
CDR3nt: TGTGCCAGCAGTGAGGGTCAGGGCTATGGCTACACCTTC

j_gene: TRBJ1-3
abundance: few
v_gene: TRBV9
d_gene: -
CDR3aa: CASSVVPDQYSGNTIYF
CDR3nt: TGTGCCAGCAGCGTAGTCCCAGATCAATACTCTGGAAACACCATATATTTT

j_gene: TRBJ1-1
abundance: -
v_gene: TRBV7-9
d_gene: -
CDR3aa: CASSQRDGNTEAFF
CDR3nt: TGTGCCAGCAGCCAGCGGGACGGGAACACTGAAGCTTTCTTT

j_gene: TRBJ2-1
abundance: -
v_gene: TRBV27
d_gene: -
CDR3aa: CASSFVASYNPAGYNEQFF
CDR3nt: TGTGCCAGCAGTTTCGTGGCTAGCTATAACCCAGCAGGCTACAATGAGCAGTTCTTC

j_gene: TRBJ2-6
abundance: -
v_gene: TRBV7-9
d_gene: -
CDR3aa: CASSLAWTDSGANVLTF
CDR3nt: TGTGCCAGCAGCTTAGCGTGGACAGACTCTGGGGCCAACGTCCTGACTTTC

j_gene: TRBJ1-3
abundance: once
v_gene: TRBV4-2
d_gene: -
CDR3aa: CASSQDPWGTGNTIYF
CDR3nt: TGTGCCAGCAGCCAAGATCCATGGGGGACAGGAAACACCATATATTTT

j_gene: TRBJ2-3
abundance: few
v_gene: TRBV6-1
d_gene: TRBD2
CDR3aa: CASSRLAGGTDTQYF
CDR3nt: TGTGCCAGCAGCCGACTAGCGGGGGGGACAGATACGCAGTATTTT

j_gene: TRBJ1-5
abundance: -
v_gene: TRBV15
d_gene: TRBD1
CDR3aa: CATSRRGQGNQPQHF
CDR3nt: TGTGCCACCAGCCGAAGAGGACAGGGGAATCAGCCCCAGCATTTT

j_gene: TRBJ2-7
abundance: -
v_gene: TRBV9
d_gene: -
CDR3aa: CASSVGQGTHEQYF
CDR3nt: TGTGCCAGCAGCGTAGGTCAGGGGACACACGAGCAGTACTTC

j_gene: TRBJ2-7
abundance: few
v_gene: TRBV2
d_gene: -
CDR3aa: CASSGDRGSYEQYF
CDR3nt: TGTGCCAGCAGTGGGGATCGGGGCTCCTACGAGCAGTACTTC

j_gene: TRBJ1-1
abundance: -
v_gene: TRBV5-6
d_gene: -
CDR3aa: CASSFYRTMNTEAFF
CDR3nt: TGTGCCAGCAGCTTTTACAGGACAATGAACACTGAAGCTTTCTTT

j_gene: TRBJ1-6
abundance: -
v_gene: TRBV6-6
d_gene: -
CDR3aa: CASSYSGNSPLHF
CDR3nt: TGTGCCAGCAGTTACTCCGGGAATTCACCCCTCCACTTT

j_gene: TRBJ2-7
abundance: -
v_gene: TRBV28
d_gene: TRBD1
CDR3aa: CASSLTGTGGYEQYF
CDR3nt: TGTGCCAGCAGTTTAACCGGGACAGGGGGCTACGAGCAGTACTTC

j_gene: TRBJ2-7
abundance: -
v_gene: TRBV5-1
d_gene: TRBD1
CDR3aa: CASSSDRGNEQYF
CDR3nt: TGCGCCAGCAGCTCGGACAGGGGGAACGAGCAGTACTTC

j_gene: TRBJ1-2
abundance: -
v_gene: TRBV7-2
d_gene: -
CDR3aa: CASSFYGGGYTF
CDR3nt: TGTGCCAGCAGCTTCTACGGGGGTGGCTACACCTTC

j_gene: TRBJ2-5
abundance: -
v_gene: TRBV4-2
d_gene: TRBD2
CDR3aa: CASSQTLGLAGTQETQYF
CDR3nt: TGTGCCAGCAGCCAGACCCTTGGACTAGCGGGGACCCAAGAGACCCAGTACTTC

j_gene: TRBJ2-7
abundance: once
v_gene: TRBV2
d_gene: TRBD2
CDR3aa: CASSERAGDEQYF
CDR3nt: TGTGCCAGCAGTGAACGAGCGGGGGATGAGCAGTACTTC

j_gene: TRBJ2-3
abundance: -
v_gene: TRBV7-3
d_gene: -
CDR3aa: CASRFDGPTDTQYF
CDR3nt: TGTGCCAGCAGGTTCGATGGGCCTACAGATACGCAGTATTTT

j_gene: TRBJ1-4
abundance: -
v_gene: TRBV5-1
d_gene: TRBD1
CDR3aa: CASSLGGGTNEKLFF
CDR3nt: TGCGCCAGCAGCTTGGGAGGGGGCACTAATGAAAAACTGTTTTTT